The 18 T cell receptor beta chains presented below share a single source sample, sequenced in a study of PD-1 blockade in classical Hodgkin lymphoma. The method was immunoSEQ multiplex PCR; TCRdb's version includes in-frame clones alone and lacks a portion of them. The sample consists of about 17,000 clones, about 85% of them appearing once. Time point in this sample: newly diagnosed, previously untreated cHL patient sample. The sample comprised peripheral blood mononuclear cells (PBMCs). The receptors here all came from a human donor with classical Hodgkin lymphoma.

This clone was observed a single time. The rearrangement links TRBV29-1 to TRBJ2-4, with D perhaps TRBD2 (6 bases). Germline CDR1 and CDR2: SQVTM and ANQGSEA. The CDR3 spans 13 residues. Deletions cut 7 bases from V and 5 bases from J, with 15 bases between. The CDR3 loop is CSARPGVQNIQYF. The CDR3 DNA reads as TGCAGCGCTAGGCCGGGGGTACAAAACATTCAGTACTTC.

This clone came up once. This CDR3 is CATAGVQETQYF. In nucleotides, the CDR3 is TGTGCCACCGCCGGAGTGCAAGAGACCCAGTACTTC. V is TRBV6-6 and J is TRBJ2-5; D gene ambiguous. The CDR3 sequence is 12 residues long. From germline, CDR1 is MNHNY and CDR2 SVGAGI (reference sequence). The V end lost 10 bases, the J end lost 2 bases, and 11 bases lay between the germline ends.

This chain uses TRBV6-1 with TRBJ1-2; D is possibly TRBD1 (5 bases). Germline loops: CDR1 MNHNS, CDR2 SASEGT. V gave up 6 bases and J gave up 4 bases, with 15 bases separating them. The CDR3 runs 14 residues. The chain's CDR3 is CASSELDGGYGYTF. CDR3 DNA sequence: TGTGCCAGCAGCGAGTTGGACGGGGGCTATGGCTACACCTTC.

The CDR3 is CASSAGQGARNTIYF. The CDR3, as DNA: TGTGCCAGCAGCGCGGGACAGGGGGCTCGAAACACCATATATTTT. The chain links TRBV5-4 to TRBJ1-3; 12 bases match TRBD1. The CDR3 is made up of 15 amino acids. CDR1 and CDR2 from the germline V gene are SGHNT and YYREEE (reference sequence). V trimming: 4 bases; J trimming: 5 bases; junction bases outside the gene matches: 4. The whole variable domain, filled in from reference TRBV5-4 and TRBJ1-3, reads ETGVTQSPTHLIKTRGQQVTLRCSSQSGHNTVSWYQQALGQGPQFIFQYYREEENGRGNFPPRFSGLQFPNYSSELNVNALELDDSALYLCASSAGQGARNTIYFGEGSWLTVV.

The chain carries TRBV7-6 and TRBJ2-1, with D maybe TRBD2 (7 bases). From germline, CDR1 is SGHVS and CDR2 FNYEAQ. V gave up 1 base and J gave up 9 bases, with 16 bases separating them. The CDR3 is 15 amino acids. CDR3 coding DNA: TGTGCCAGCAGCTTAGGGCCTAGCGGAGGGGGTGAGCAGTTCTTC. It codes for CASSLGPSGGGEQFF.

CDR3 sequence: CASPPEGTSTDTQYF. CDR3 nucleotide sequence: TGTGCCAGTCCGCCGGAGGGGACTAGCACAGATACGCAGTATTTT. V is TRBV27 and J is TRBJ2-3, with D perhaps matching TRBD2 (6 bases). The CDR3 has 15 residues. Trimming took off 9 bases at V and 0 bases at J, with 16 bases between the two ends. Germline CDR1 MNHEY, CDR2 SMNVEV (reference sequence).

V and J are TRBV5-1 and TRBJ1-2; weak D call: TRBD1 (5 bases). Germline V CDR1 and CDR2: SGHRS, YFSETQ. V dropped 1 base and J dropped 0 bases, with 10 bases sitting between them. CDR3 length: 15 residues. CDR3 residues: CASSLWGDPNYGYTF. CDR3 in DNA: TGCGCCAGCAGCTTGTGGGGGGATCCTAACTATGGCTACACCTTC.

The chain joins TRBV5-1 to TRBJ1-2; D is possibly TRBD1 (5 bases). Germline V gene data show CDR1 as SGHRS and CDR2 as YFSETQ. V gave up 0 bases and J gave up 11 bases, with 17 bases separating them. CDR3 length: 14 residues. The chain's CDR3 is CASSLGGWVNGYTF. CDR3 DNA: TGCGCCAGCAGCTTGGGGGGCTGGGTAAACGGTTACACCTTC. Drawing the rest from reference TRBV5-1 and TRBJ1-2, the complete variable domain is KAGVTQTPRYLIKTRGQQVTLSCSPISGHRSVSWYQQTPGQGLQFLFEYFSETQRNKGNFPGRFSGRQFSNSRSEMNVSTLELGDSALYLCASSLGGWVNGYTFGSGTRLTVV.

The count of this clone is one. The rearrangement joins TRBV27 to TRBJ2-5; D is possibly TRBD2 (7 bases). Germline CDR1 is MNHEY and CDR2 is SMNVEV (reference sequence). The ends were cut back, 7 bases at V and 5 bases at J, with 14 bases in the middle. The CDR3 is 13 residues long. CDR3 protein: CASKGGSGETQYF. In nucleotides, the CDR3 is TGTGCCAGCAAGGGGGGTAGCGGGGAGACCCAGTACTTC.

The J gene is TRBJ2-2, the V gene TRBV7-2; D remains ambiguous. The CDR3 covers 14 residues. The V gene's germline CDR1 is SGHTA and CDR2 FQGNSA. Trimming stripped 6 bases from V and 0 bases from J, with 8 bases between. DNA of the CDR3: TGTGCCAGCAGGGATAAAGCGAACACCGGGGAGCTGTTTTTT. It codes for CASRDKANTGELFF.

The gene calls are TRBV30 and TRBJ2-7; a weak D match, TRBD2 (6 bases). Germline values: CDR1 GTSNPN, CDR2 SVGIG (reference sequence). Trimming cost V 7 bases and J 6 bases, with 13 bases left between them. CDR3 length: 11 residues. CDR3 in amino acids: CAFARDFEQYF. The CDR3 bases are TGTGCCTTCGCCCGGGACTTCGAGCAGTACTTC.

The chain recombines TRBV19 with TRBJ2-1; 8 nucleotides match TRBD2. J was trimmed by 6 bases and V by 7 bases; bases with no gene match: 11. CDR3 length: 15 amino acids. The germline V gene has CDR1 LNHDA and CDR2 SQIVND (reference sequence). CDR3 amino acids: CASIDGRASRNEQFF. CDR3 nucleotide sequence: TGTGCCAGTATTGACGGGAGGGCCTCTCGCAATGAGCAGTTCTTC. The full variable domain, its missing parts supplied by reference TRBV19 and TRBJ2-1, is DGGITQSPKYLFRKEGQNVTLSCEQNLNHDAMYWYRQDPGQGLRLIYYSQIVNDFQKGDIAEGYSVSREKKESFPLTVTSAQKNPTAFYLCASIDGRASRNEQFFGPGTRLTVL.

This chain uses TRBV30 with TRBJ1-2; D perhaps matches TRBD1 (5 bases). V lost 3 bases and J 8 bases, leaving 22 bases between the germline ends. CDR3 size: 15 residues. Germline loops: CDR1 GTSNPN, CDR2 SVGIG (reference sequence). CDR3 region: CAWRPRGGQSQGYTF. CDR3 coding DNA: TGTGCCTGGAGACCCCGGGGGGGTCAGTCGCAAGGCTACACCTTC.

This chain links TRBV27 with TRBJ2-5, with unresolved D. Trimming took 0 bases from V and 4 from J, leaving 9 bases between them. Germline CDR1 MNHEY, CDR2 SMNVEV (reference sequence). The CDR3 runs to 14 residues. The CDR3 here is CASSLSPNGETQYF. DNA of the CDR3: TGTGCCAGCAGTTTATCCCCTAATGGAGAGACCCAGTACTTC.

The rearrangement uses TRBV6-4 and TRBJ2-3; no definite D call. Trimming took off 7 bases at V and 0 bases at J, with 5 bases between the two ends. Germline CDR1 reads MRHNA; CDR2 reads SNTAGT. This CDR3 is built from 12 residues. CDR3 nucleotide sequence: TGTGCCAGCACCACGAGCACAGATACGCAGTATTTT. Its translation: CASTTSTDTQYF.

The chain links TRBV18 to TRBJ2-7, with 14 bases matching TRBD2. The V and J ends lost 3 bases and 1 base, in that order; junction bases with no gene match: 5. The CDR3 is made up of 17 amino acids. Germline V gene data show CDR1 as KGHSH and CDR2 as LQKENI. The CDR3 DNA is TGTGCCAGCTCACCGGTCGGGACTAGCGGGAGTTCCTACGAGCAGTACTTC. Its translation: CASSPVGTSGSSYEQYF.

The chain couples TRBV7-9 to TRBJ2-2, with 9 bases identical to TRBD1. Germline values: CDR1 SEHNR, CDR2 FQNEAQ (reference sequence). The CDR3 runs to 17 residues. V lost 6 bases to trimming and J lost 0 bases; unmatched junction nucleotides: 8. CDR3 sequence: CASRDRNRGPNTGELFF. As DNA, the CDR3 is TGTGCCAGCAGGGACAGAAACAGGGGGCCGAACACCGGGGAGCTGTTTTTT.

V gene TRBV4-3 combines with J gene TRBJ1-1; the D gene is possibly TRBD1 (6 bases). Germline CDR1 is LGHNA and CDR2 is YSLEER. The CDR3 runs 16 residues. Trimming shortened V by 0 bases and J by 4 bases, and 15 bases separated the two germline ends. The CDR3 DNA reads as TGCGCCAGCAGCCAAGAATGGGGGCGCCGCGCCACTGAAGCTTTCTTT. It translates to CASSQEWGRRATEAFF.